The clone carrying this T cell receptor (beta chain) has more than one count but fewer than ten. What it binds is unknown. This sample was included in a study of T-cell memory formation after mild COVID-19. Study context: Each donor largely had its own TCR clusters.

The CDR3 consists of 15 residues. Germline V gene sequence: CDR1 DFQATT, CDR2 SNEGSKA (reference sequence). After removal of 2 bases from V and 1 base from J, the junction contained 6 bases not matched to a gene. The TCR alpha and TCR beta cDNA libraries, bearing sample barcodes and UMIs, were generated by 5'RACE using constant-segment primers. TCRdb redid the calling of the 5' RACE reads with MiXCR, one entry per CDR3 protein. The sample has about 340,000 distinct CDR3 sequences; about an eighth are singletons. General study results and limits: Contracting clones, day 15 to 85, had balanced CD4/CD8, and later expanders favored CD4+.

The chain recombines TRBV20-1 with TRBJ1-2; TRBD1 matches 8 bases. This clonotype originated in a man aged 18 to 29 who had mild COVID-19 (a few samples of this study predate the infection). Cell type and time point are not known. The material sequenced was PBMCs or a T cell subset sorted from them (not recorded which). CDR3 sequence reads: CSARKQGDFNYGYTF. The CDR3 DNA follows: TGCAGTGCTAGAAAACAGGGGGACTTTAACTATGGCTACACCTTC.